This passage covers 23 T cell receptor beta chains from one sample sequenced in a study of CD8+ T cells in alopecia areata. Extracted RNA was reverse transcribed into cDNA, the sequencing template. Sequencing used immunoSEQ multiplex PCR; TCRdb keeps in-frame clones, though not all of them. The table includes fewer than 4,500 clones, roughly 66% detected once. Treatment of the sample: oral pan-JAK inhibitor, 5-10 mg twice daily. Peripheral blood and lesional scalp punch biopsies were taken from alopecia areata patients. Sample: skin, taken around week 37, from a patient treated with tofacitinib. The receptor set was obtained from a human donor with alopecia areata.

A word on this clone: One end of the junction does not line up with germline, which may come from a read error. The chain combines TRBV18 with TRBJ1-1, with D perhaps matching TRBD1 (5 bases). The germline gives CDR1 KGHSH, CDR2 LQKENI. This CDR3 is 14 amino acids long. DNA for the CDR3: TGTGCCAGCTCGCTGAATGGGGCAAACAGTGAAGCTTTCTTT. This encodes CASSLNGANSEAFF.

The rearrangement joins TRBV6-6 to TRBJ1-3; D is undetermined. V lost 4 bases and J lost 4, with 11 bases in between. The CDR3 has 14 amino acids. Per the germline V gene, CDR1 is MNHNY and CDR2 is SVGAGI (reference sequence). The DNA of the CDR3 is TGTGCCAGCAGTTCAAAGGGAGAAGGAAACACCATATATTTT. It codes for CASSSKGEGNTIYF.

Regarding this clone: Germline and junction disagree at one end, which may indicate a read error. The V call is TRBV2, the J call TRBJ2-5; unclear D gene. The CDR3 consists of 13 residues. The germline V gene encodes CDR1 SNHLY and CDR2 FYNNEI. CDR3 amino acids: CASTWRPQETRYF. The CDR3, as DNA: TGTGCCAGCACCTGGCGGCCCCAAGAGACCCGGTACTTC.

The chain combines TRBV25-1 with TRBJ2-2, with D perhaps matching TRBD1 or TRBD2 (5 bases each). V was cut by 4 bases and J by 0 bases, with 12 bases left in between. Germline V gives CDR1 MGHDK, CDR2 SYGVNS. The CDR3 is made up of 16 amino acids. The CDR3 here is CASSGYVGANTGELFF. The CDR3 bases are TGTGCCAGCAGTGGCTACGTGGGGGCGAACACCGGGGAGCTGTTTTTT.

This clone was counted only a few times. The rearrangement joins TRBV29-1 to TRBJ2-1; D may be TRBD2 (5 bases). CDR1 SQVTM and CDR2 ANQGSEA come from the germline V gene. This CDR3 has 11 amino acids. Trimming took 7 bases from V and 8 from J, leaving 12 bases between them. CDR3 residues: CSGASGDEQFF. The CDR3 DNA is TGCAGCGGAGCCTCCGGGGATGAGCAGTTCTTC.

This rearrangement joins TRBV29-1 to TRBJ2-1, with 13 positions matching TRBD2. The germline gives CDR1 SQVTM, CDR2 ANQGSEA. The CDR3 is 14 amino acids. V was clipped by 7 bases and J by 7 bases; unmatched bases: 7. The CDR3 reads CSAVGGLAGNEQFF. DNA for the CDR3: TGCAGCGCCGTTGGGGGACTAGCGGGAAATGAGCAGTTCTTC.

The count of this clone is one. The genes are TRBV9 and TRBJ1-1; the match to TRBD1 covers 9 bases. The ends lost 10 bases at V and 8 bases at J; junction bases unmatched: 15. Per the germline V gene, CDR1 is SGDLS and CDR2 is YYNGEE. The CDR3 contains 14 residues. The CDR3 region has the DNA TGTGCCCGACCCGGGACAGGGTTCTTCAGAGAAGCTTTCTTT. It encodes CARPGTGFFREAFF.

The chain uses TRBV25-1 and TRBJ2-6; 12 bases are a match to TRBD1. The V gene's germline CDR1 is MGHDK and CDR2 SYGVNS. CDR3 length equals 17 residues. The V gene end was trimmed by 6 bases and the J gene end by 2 bases; junction bases not matched to a gene: 5. CDR3 coding DNA: TGTGCCAGCAGCCCGGGACAGGGGGCGCCTGGGGCCAACGTCCTGACTTTC. It translates to CASSPGQGAPGANVLTF.

The chain couples TRBV28 to TRBJ2-7, with a possible D match to TRBD2 (6 bases). CDR3 length equals 14 residues. Trimming removed 5 bases at V and 4 bases at J, with 15 bases between. Germline V gives CDR1 MDHEN, CDR2 SYDVKM. CDR3 in DNA: TGTGCCAGCAGTGTAGCCTCAGGGAGGTACGAGCAGTACTTC. Its translation: CASSVASGRYEQYF. Full variable domain (missing parts from reference TRBV28 and TRBJ2-7): DVKVTQSSRYLVKRTGEKVFLECVQDMDHENMFWYRQDPGLGLRLIYFSYDVKMKEKGDIPEGYSVSREKKERFSLILESASTNQTSMYLCASSVASGRYEQYFGPGTRLTVT.

The rearrangement joins TRBV6-5 to TRBJ2-1; no clear D. Germline V gene sequence: CDR1 MNHEY, CDR2 SVGAGI. The germline V and J ends were trimmed by 0 bases and 10 bases, with 13 bases remaining between them. CDR3 length: 14 residues. DNA for the CDR3: TGTGCCAGCAGTTACTCGAAATCCAGCATGGAGCAGTTCTTC. Translation: CASSYSKSSMEQFF.

The chain couples TRBV6-1 to TRBJ2-7; D is unclear. Between the trimmed V and J ends, which lost 6 bases and 7 bases, there was a span of 13 bases. The CDR3 is 12 residues long. Germline V gene lookup returns CDR1 MNHNS and CDR2 SASEGT. The CDR3 region is CASRERRGEQYF. The CDR3 nucleotides read TGTGCCAGCAGAGAGAGGAGAGGAGAGCAGTACTTC.

This clone has only a few counts. The genes are TRBV4-3 and TRBJ2-7; 12 positions agree with TRBD2. The J segment lost 4 bases and the V segment lost 3 bases, leaving 1 base of the junction unmatched. Germline V CDR1 and CDR2: LGHNA, YSLEER. CDR3 length equals 14 residues. CDR3 DNA sequence: TGCGCCAGCAGCCAGGGGACTAGCGGGTACGAGCAGTACTTC. Encoded protein: CASSQGTSGYEQYF.

The V call is TRBV2, the J call TRBJ2-4; D is unclear. The CDR3 is 11 amino acids. Germline CDR1 is SNHLY and CDR2 is FYNNEI. With 7 bases removed from V and 0 bases from J, the gap between germline ends came to 1 base. The CDR3 DNA follows: TGTGCCAGCACAGCCAAAAACATTCAGTACTTC. This encodes CASTAKNIQYF.

The chain couples TRBV6-5 to TRBJ1-1; D uncertain. Germline CDR1 and CDR2: MNHEY and SVGAGI. The V gene lost 6 bases and the J gene lost 2 bases, with 13 bases spanning the gap. This CDR3 spans 14 amino acids. The chain's CDR3 is CASSRDLINTEAFF. CDR3 sequence (DNA): TGTGCCAGCAGCCGCGACCTTATTAACACTGAAGCTTTCTTT.

In its sample, this clone was seen a few times. V usage is TRBV30 and J usage is TRBJ2-1; 7 bases map to TRBD1. Per germline, CDR1 GTSNPN and CDR2 SVGIG (reference sequence). V trimming: 0 bases; J trimming: 10 bases; junction bases outside the gene matches: 3. The CDR3 is made up of 12 amino acids. CDR3 nucleotide sequence: TGTGCCTGGAGTGTTCGACAGGGAGAGCAGTTCTTC. It specifies CAWSVRQGEQFF. The whole variable domain, filled in from reference TRBV30 and TRBJ2-1, reads SQTIHQWPATLVQPVGSPLSLECTVEGTSNPNLYWYRQAAGRGLQLLFYSVGIGQISSEVPQNLSASRPQDRQFILSSKKLLLSDSGFYLCAWSVRQGEQFFGPGTRLTVL.

CDR3 protein: CASGRGRGSGELFF. In nucleotides, the CDR3 is TGTGCCAGCGGGCGGGGTCGGGGCTCCGGGGAGCTGTTTTTT. This chain uses TRBV11-2 with TRBJ2-2, with a weak D call TRBD2 (6 bases). V lost 8 bases to trimming and J lost 6 bases, with 16 bases between them. CDR3 length equals 14 residues. In germline, CDR1 is SGHAT, CDR2 FQNNGV.

The V and J genes are TRBV7-8 and TRBJ2-1; D is possibly TRBD1 (5 bases). V was clipped by 5 bases and J by 9 bases, with 8 bases between them. CDR1 and CDR2 (germline): SGHVS, FQNEAQ. This CDR3 spans 11 amino acids. CDR3 in amino acids: CASSSGAEQFF. CDR3 nucleotide sequence: TGTGCCAGCAGCAGTGGGGCTGAGCAGTTCTTC.

This clone was observed a handful of times. This same CDR3 is encoded by further DNA sequences in the sample. The DNA of the CDR3 is TGTGCCAGCTCACCGGGACAGGTGGGAGCAGATACGCAGTATTTT. It is translated as CASSPGQVGADTQYF. The J gene is TRBJ2-3, the V gene TRBV18; 8 bases match TRBD1. CDR3 length equals 15 residues. The V gene's germline CDR1 is KGHSH and CDR2 LQKENI. V lost 3 bases and J lost 4; bases outside the gene matches: 6.

V and J are TRBV20-1 and TRBJ2-7; D might be TRBD1 (5 bases). Trimming removed 6 bases from V and 5 bases from J, with 11 bases in between. CDR1 is DFQATT, CDR2 SNEGSKA, per germline (reference sequence). CDR3 size: 11 residues. The CDR3 DNA follows: TGCAGTGCAGGGGTTTCCCACGAGCAGTACTTC. Protein: CSAGVSHEQYF.

This clone was seen only a few times. CDR3 in DNA: TGTGCCAGCAGCGGATCTAAACGACAGGGGGTTACTGGGGCCAACGTCCTGACTTTC. Protein sequence: CASSGSKRQGVTGANVLTF. V is TRBV9 and J is TRBJ2-6, with TRBD1 identical over 9 bases. Germline V gene data show CDR1 as SGDLS and CDR2 as YYNGEE. This CDR3 comprises 19 residues. Trimming took 3 bases from V and 2 from J; bases not matched to a gene: 12.

The J gene is TRBJ1-2, the V gene TRBV6-5; D call uncertain. This CDR3 is 15 amino acids long. Germline assignment: CDR1 MNHEY and CDR2 SVGAGI. V lost 4 bases to trimming and J lost 2 bases, with 14 bases between them. The CDR3 here is CASSSPSSPNYGYTF. CDR3 DNA: TGTGCCAGCAGTTCCCCAAGCAGTCCAAACTATGGCTACACCTTC.

The gene calls are TRBV7-2 and TRBJ1-1; D gene uncertain. From germline, CDR1 is SGHTA and CDR2 FQGNSA. V lost 1 base to trimming and J lost 11 bases, with 14 bases between them. CDR3 length: 13 residues. The CDR3 here is CASSLDLGVGAFF. The DNA for the CDR3 is TGTGCCAGCAGCTTAGACCTCGGGGTGGGGGCTTTCTTT. The whole variable domain, remainder taken from reference TRBV7-2 and TRBJ1-1, is GAGVSQSPSNKVTEKGKDVELRCDPISGHTALYWYRQSLGQGLEFLIYFQGNSAPDKSGLPSDRFSAERTGGSVSTLTIQRTQQEDSAVYLCASSLDLGVGAFFGQGTRLTVV.

The rearrangement uses TRBV6-1 and TRBJ2-5; D not resolved. V lost 6 bases and J 4 bases, leaving 15 bases between the germline ends. The length of the CDR3 is 14 residues. CDR1 and CDR2 (germline): MNHNS, SASEGT. The CDR3 loop reads CASRETWVGETQYF. CDR3 coding DNA: TGTGCCAGCAGGGAGACATGGGTTGGAGAGACCCAGTACTTC.